This TCR beta chain was sequenced during a study of blood T cell repertoires in COVID-19. The overall study: COVID-19 samples, acute and convalescent, were from the United States, Italy and Spain. PBMCs, B-cell-depleted T cells, or T cells provided the cDNA or gDNA that made up the material.

The trim removed 6 bases at V and 0 bases at J, leaving 7 bases unmatched. The CDR3 runs to 15 residues. Looked up from germline, CDR1 is ENHRY and CDR2 is SYGVKD. The authors' processing: Amplifying reference gene primers gave estimates of nucleated cell counts. Sequenced by immunoSEQ multiplex PCR; TCRdb stores in-frame clones only, minus some. V and J calls and clone size come straight from that table; D and trimming were deduced from the DNA. Of 370,000 or so clones listed, about 80% are singletons. The material sequenced was peripheral blood. This sequence was found in a human donor with acute or convalescent COVID-19. The donor label of this sample is uncertain. The chain joins TRBV10-3 to TRBJ1-1; 7 bases align to TRBD1. CDR3 amino acids: CAIRRTGTMNTEAFF. The CDR3 nucleotides read TGTGCCATCAGAAGGACAGGAACCATGAACACTGAAGCTTTCTTT.